A selection of T cell receptor beta chains follows, all from one sample in a study of sequential checkpoint blockade in melanoma. Assay: immunoSEQ multiplex PCR; the TCRdb copy retains only in-frame clones and omits some. This repertoire shows about 12,000 clones, under 90% found once; its top ten account for 7% to 8.5%. The specimen was CD8+ T cells sorted from blood (inferred from file names), collected from a patient given nivolumab and ipilimumab in sequence. The receptors here all came from a human donor with melanoma. Each CDR3 is given with its conserved first and last residue. Each record gives: V gene, D gene, CDR3 length, clone size, J gene, CDR3 DNA, CDR3 protein. D genes are given only for firm matches. Clone sizes are given selectively: once, few, many, or a class where the clone is expanded.

>TRBV19|TRBD1|13|.|TRBJ2-1
TGTGCCAGTCTAGACAGGGTGCGTAATGAGCAGTTCTTC
CASLDRVRNEQFF
>TRBV4-1|TRBD2|16|.|TRBJ2-7
TGCGCCAGCAGCCAGGACCCCGGGACTAGCGGATACGAGCAGTACTTC
CASSQDPGTSGYEQYF
>TRBV5-1|TRBD2|13|.|TRBJ2-7
TGCGCCAGCAGCCGTTTAGCGGGAGACGAGCAGTACTTC
CASSRLAGDEQYF
>TRBV5-6|TRBD2|14|once|TRBJ2-7
TGTGCCAGCAGCGCCGACGGGGGGATGGGCGAGCAGTACTTC
CASSADGGMGEQYF
>TRBV7-9|TRBD1|16|.|TRBJ2-7
TGTGCCAGCAGCCTCAACAGGGGCTACCTCCTCTACGAGCAGTACTTC
CASSLNRGYLLYEQYF
>TRBV14|.|14|.|TRBJ2-7
TGTGCCAGCAGCCAAGGCGGTTCTTCCTACGAGCAGTACTTC
CASSQGGSSYEQYF
>TRBV7-2|.|12|.|TRBJ2-1
TGTGCCAGCAATGAGGTAGGTAATGAGCAGTTCTTC
CASNEVGNEQFF
>TRBV6-5|.|16|.|TRBJ2-7
TGTGCCAGCAGTTACTCGACCTGGGGCAGGGCCGACGAGCAGTACTTC
CASSYSTWGRADEQYF
>TRBV13|TRBD1|17|.|TRBJ2-1
TGTGCCAGCAGCTCCCTGGTTGGGTGGGGGACAGAGTATGAGCAGTTCTTC
CASSSLVGWGTEYEQFF
>TRBV9|TRBD1|15|.|TRBJ2-3
TGTGCCAGCAGCGCAAGGTGGACAGGGGCGGATACGCAGTATTTT
CASSARWTGADTQYF
>TRBV7-9|.|13|.|TRBJ2-7
TGTGCCAGCAGCCCCAGGGGTTCCTACGAGCAGTACTTC
CASSPRGSYEQYF
>TRBV10-2|.|12|once|TRBJ1-2
TGCGCCGGACTCACTATCAACGGGGGCTACACCTTC
CAGLTINGGYTF
>TRBV27|.|14|.|TRBJ2-7
TGTGCCAGCAGTTTAATGATCCAGCTAGGCGAGCAGTACTTC
CASSLMIQLGEQYF
>TRBV9|TRBD2|16|few|TRBJ2-3
TGTGCCAGCAGCCCGGGGGGAGGGGCCCTGACAGATACGCAGTATTTT
CASSPGGGALTDTQYF
>TRBV5-4|TRBD1|13|.|TRBJ2-7
TGTGCCAGCAGCTTCGGGACAGGGTACGAGCAGTACTTC
CASSFGTGYEQYF
>TRBV9|.|17|.|TRBJ1-2
TGTGCCAGCAGCGTAGACGGCAGACCAACAGCTAACTATGGCTACACCTTC
CASSVDGRPTANYGYTF
>TRBV27|TRBD1|12|.|TRBJ2-7
TGTGCCAGCCGGACAGGGGGCGACGAGCAGTACTTC
CASRTGGDEQYF
>TRBV29-1|.|12|.|TRBJ2-1
TGCAGCGCCTTGACAGACCTCAATGAGCAGTTCTTC
CSALTDLNEQFF
>TRBV19|TRBD1|19|.|TRBJ2-6
TGTGCCAGTAGCTCCGTTTCCGGGACAGGGGGCCCTGGGGCCAACGTCCTGACTTTC
CASSSVSGTGGPGANVLTF
>TRBV11-2|.|12|.|TRBJ1-1
TGTGCCAGCAGTTGGGGCGGTACTGAAGCTTTCTTT
CASSWGGTEAFF